This T cell receptor (beta chain) was obtained from a study of shared clonotypes between healthy human individuals. This clone showed up just once. Data came from immunoSEQ multiplex PCR; TCRdb stores just in-frame clones and leaves some out. The profile shows fewer than 550,000 clones, roughly 85% of them singletons. V was clipped by 6 bases and J by 4 bases, with 16 bases between them. Per germline, CDR1 MDHEN and CDR2 SYDVKM. This CDR3 has 15 residues. The receptor's source is a woman aged 40 to 50 in good health. Some clones in this sample may be carry-over from other donors' samples. This chain joins TRBV28 and TRBJ2-1, with D perhaps matching TRBD1 (6 bases). What was sequenced was PBMCs. This CDR3 is CASRPGHQSYNEQFF. The DNA for the CDR3 is TGTGCCAGCAGACCGGGACACCAATCATACAATGAGCAGTTCTTC.